Sequencing of this TCR beta chain was carried out in a study of identical twins. This CDR3 contains 20 residues. Germline V CDR1 and CDR2: MNHNS, SASEGT. With V trimmed by 6 bases and J by 4 bases, 19 bases remained unmatched. TCRdb re-called the 5' RACE reads with MiXCR, one entry per CDR3 protein. This table holds 1.5 million to 2 million distinct CDR3 sequences, around 29% found once. Sequenced material: cord blood. The receptor comes from a newborn girl in good health. V gene TRBV6-1 combines with J gene TRBJ2-1; TRBD2 agrees at 12 bases. CDR3 loop: CASSHIPGVTSGRRYNEQFF. Written as DNA, the CDR3 is TGTGCCAGCAGCCATATCCCCGGGGTAACTAGCGGGAGGCGGTACAATGAGCAGTTCTTC.